These T cell receptor beta chains were read from a single sample in a study of circulating CD8 cells and anti-PD-1 response in melanoma. TCRdb redid the calling of the reads with MiXCR, one entry per CDR3 protein. The sample lists 350 to 450 distinct CDR3 sequences; roughly 8.7% were seen once. Source: CD8+ T cells from PBMCs, taken at baseline or after one month of anti-PD-1 therapy (not recorded which). All receptors derive from a human donor with melanoma. Each CDR3 is given with its conserved first and last residue. Each record gives: D gene, CDR3 length, V gene, clone size, J gene, CDR3 protein, CDR3 DNA. D genes are given only for firm matches. Clone size is not always given. Where it is, it says once, few, many or a class for expanded clones.

TRBD2	16	TRBV28	large	TRBJ2-7	CASSSLSGRASYEQYF	TGTGCCAGCAGTTCACTGAGCGGGAGGGCCTCCTACGAGCAGTACTTC
-	11	TRBV29-1	-	TRBJ2-3	CSINQAFTQYF	TGCAGCATCAACCAAGCTTTTACGCAGTATTTT
TRBD2	15	TRBV28	medium-sized	TRBJ2-2	CASSSGLAETGELFF	TGTGCCAGCAGTTCCGGACTAGCGGAGACCGGGGAGCTGTTTTTT
TRBD1	18	TRBV19	large	TRBJ2-1	CASTHIPGAGQGDNEQFF	TGTGCCAGTACCCATATACCAGGGGCAGGACAGGGAGACAATGAGCAGTTCTTC
-	14	TRBV28	medium-sized	TRBJ2-1	CASSSYSGYNEQFF	TGTGCCAGCAGTTCCTATTCGGGGTACAATGAGCAGTTCTTC
TRBD2	13	TRBV20-1	large	TRBJ2-7	CSARGLAPYEQYF	TGCAGTGCTAGAGGACTAGCTCCCTACGAGCAGTACTTC
-	15	TRBV6-1	medium-sized	TRBJ2-1	CASTEREAVYNEQFF	TGTGCCAGCACTGAAAGGGAGGCGGTCTACAATGAGCAGTTCTTC
TRBD2	16	TRBV28	large	TRBJ2-1	CASSFGRRGGTNEQFF	TGTGCCAGCAGTTTCGGCCGCCGGGGGGGGACGAATGAGCAGTTCTTC
-	13	TRBV28	-	TRBJ1-5	CASSSGDFWSLNF	TGTGCCAGCAGTTCCGGGGACTTTTGGAGTTTGAATTTT
TRBD1	17	TRBV20-1	-	TRBJ2-5	CSARGHRRQGPQETQYF	TGCAGTGCTAGGGGTCACCGGAGACAGGGCCCCCAAGAGACCCAGTACTTC
-	15	TRBV11-2	-	TRBJ2-4	CASSFLTGLGDIQYF	TGTGCCAGCAGCTTCCTCACAGGGCTTGGGGACATTCAGTACTTC
-	11	TRBV6-9	medium-sized	TRBJ2-3	CASTDADTQYF	TGTGCCAGCACTGATGCAGATACGCAGTATTTT
-	15	TRBV28	medium-sized	TRBJ2-3	CASSSTLQWSDTQYF	TGTGCCAGCAGTTCCACCCTACAGTGGTCAGATACGCAGTATTTT
TRBD2	15	TRBV7-3	hyperexpanded	TRBJ2-3	CASSRLALSADTQYF	TGTGCCAGCAGCCGACTAGCGCTTTCAGCAGATACGCAGTATTTT
-	14	TRBV25-1	medium-sized	TRBJ2-5	CASSEFRGEETQYF	TGTGCCAGCAGTGAATTCAGGGGGGAAGAGACCCAGTACTTC
TRBD1	13	TRBV7-3	medium-sized	TRBJ2-3	CASSPGGADTQYF	TGTGCCAGCAGCCCAGGGGGAGCAGATACGCAGTATTTT
TRBD2	18	TRBV28	medium-sized	TRBJ2-2	CASSPWVAGAEGTGGLFF	TGTGCCAGCAGTCCCTGGGTAGCGGGAGCGGAAGGTACCGGGGGGCTGTTTTTT
-	15	TRBV29-1	medium-sized	TRBJ2-3	CSVEDPREETDTQYF	TGCAGCGTTGAAGACCCGAGGGAGGAAACAGATACGCAGTATTTT
TRBD2	15	TRBV2	large	TRBJ2-2	CASREGLGGTGELFF	TGTGCCAGCAGGGAAGGACTAGGAGGGACCGGGGAGCTGTTTTTT
TRBD2	15	TRBV30	few	TRBJ2-1	CAWSVSLADYNERLF	TGTGCCTGGAGTGTAAGCCTAGCGGACTACAATGAGCGGCTCTTC
-	12	TRBV28	large	TRBJ2-1	CASRKEINEQFF	TGTGCCAGCAGAAAGGAGATCAATGAGCAGTTCTTC
-	14	TRBV28	large	TRBJ1-5	CASSQLTSYQPQHF	TGTGCCAGCAGTCAGTTGACATCATACCAGCCCCAGCATTTT
-	15	TRBV12-3/TRBV12-4	medium-sized	TRBJ2-7	CASSIGAGGSYEQYF	TGTGCCAGCAGTATTGGGGCAGGAGGCTCCTACGAGCAGTACTTC
TRBD1	15	TRBV29-1	medium-sized	TRBJ2-1	CSVEPRDRSYNEQFF	TGCAGTGTTGAACCCCGGGACAGGAGTTACAATGAGCAGTTCTTC
TRBD1	12	TRBV28	few	TRBJ2-5	CASRGQGETQYF	TGTGCCAGCAGAGGACAGGGGGAGACCCAGTACTTC
-	13	TRBV25-1	large	TRBJ2-3	CASSATGSDTQYF	TGTGCCAGCAGTGCAACAGGGTCAGATACGCAGTATTTT
TRBD2	16	TRBV27	medium-sized	TRBJ2-7	CASSLMGSGGGYEQYF	TGTGCCAGCAGTTTGATGGGCTCGGGAGGGGGGTACGAGCAGTACTTC
-	16	TRBV28	medium-sized	TRBJ2-7	CASRAEQDHGFYEQYF	TGTGCCAGCAGAGCGGAACAGGACCACGGATTCTACGAGCAGTACTTC
-	16	TRBV7-2	medium-sized	TRBJ2-7	CASSLEGSGRSYEQYF	TGTGCCAGCAGCTTAGAGGGGTCGGGCCGCTCCTACGAGCAGTACTTC
-	17	TRBV20-1	medium-sized	TRBJ2-2	CSARERGGTFLTVELFF	TGCAGTGCTAGAGAGAGAGGCGGGACTTTCCTCACCGTGGAGCTGTTTTTT
-	15	TRBV25-1	medium-sized	TRBJ2-3	CASSEGSVSTDTQYF	TGTGCCAGCAGTGAAGGGAGCGTCAGCACAGATACGCAGTATTTT
-	19	TRBV29-1	medium-sized	TRBJ2-5	CSVEGVNPLGGLDWETQYF	TGCAGCGTTGAAGGGGTGAACCCGCTAGGCGGGTTGGATTGGGAGACCCAGTACTTC
-	15	TRBV20-1	medium-sized	TRBJ1-3	CSARDQGKSGNTIYF	TGCAGTGCTAGAGATCAGGGAAAGTCTGGAAACACCATATATTTT
-	15	TRBV2	large	TRBJ2-2	CASSWTGLNTGELFF	TGTGCCAGCAGTTGGACGGGGTTGAACACCGGGGAGCTGTTTTTT
-	13	TRBV28	medium-sized	TRBJ2-7	CASSLAPYTEQYF	TGTGCCAGCAGTTTAGCCCCCTATACAGAGCAGTACTTC
TRBD2	18	TRBV6-2/TRBV6-3	medium-sized	TRBJ2-6	CASTHRTSADSGANVLTF	TGTGCCAGCACCCACCGGACTAGCGCAGACTCTGGGGCCAACGTCCTGACTTTC
-	15	TRBV2	-	TRBJ1-3	CASSDGPSSGNTIYF	TGTGCCAGCAGTGACGGGCCGAGCTCTGGAAACACCATATATTTT
-	13	TRBV7-3	few	TRBJ2-2	CASSLSVTGELFF	TGTGCCAGCAGCTTATCGGTGACCGGGGAGCTGTTTTTT
-	16	TRBV19	medium-sized	TRBJ2-6	CASSIEGGSGANVLTF	TGTGCCAGTAGTATAGAAGGGGGATCAGGGGCCAACGTCCTGACTTTC
-	14	TRBV28	large	TRBJ1-1	CASSLGQGGTEAFF	TGTGCCAGCAGTTTGGGACAAGGGGGCACTGAAGCTTTCTTT
-	15	TRBV28	-	TRBJ2-2	CASSLSTRGTGEQFF	TGTGCCAGCAGTTTAAGTACAAGGGGAACCGGGGAGCAGTTTTTT
TRBD2	15	TRBV19	large	TRBJ2-1	CASSSLAGGYNEQFF	TGTGCCAGTAGCTCCCTAGCGGGAGGTTACAATGAGCAGTTCTTC
-	14	TRBV25-1	large	TRBJ2-7	CASTTPQGLGEQYF	TGTGCCAGCACCACGCCACAGGGATTAGGAGAGCAGTACTTC
-	14	TRBV6-2/TRBV6-3	medium-sized	TRBJ2-7	CASSLLGNPYEQYF	TGTGCCAGCAGTTTACTGGGGAATCCCTACGAGCAGTACTTC
-	15	TRBV28	large	TRBJ1-6	CASSLLEGYNSPLHF	TGTGCCAGCAGTTTGTTGGAGGGGTATAATTCACCCCTCCACTTT
-	15	TRBV12-3/TRBV12-4	medium-sized	TRBJ2-1	CASSLPGDHYNEQFF	TGTGCCAGCAGTTTACCAGGGGACCACTACAATGAGCAGTTCTTC
-	15	TRBV20-1	medium-sized	TRBJ1-3	CSARDMGRSGNTIYF	TGCAGTGCTAGAGATATGGGCCGCTCTGGAAACACCATATATTTT
TRBD2	15	TRBV3-1	large	TRBJ2-1	CASSLLAGGYNEQFF	TGTGCCAGCAGCCTACTAGCGGGAGGGTACAATGAGCAGTTCTTC
TRBD2	13	TRBV27	large	TRBJ2-1	CASSWTSAGEQFF	TGTGCCAGCAGTTGGACTAGCGCGGGAGAGCAGTTCTTC
TRBD2	13	TRBV28	large	TRBJ2-7	CASKLAGTYEQYF	TGTGCCAGCAAACTAGCGGGGACCTACGAGCAGTACTTC
TRBD2	20	TRBV14	medium-sized	TRBJ2-6	CASSQVRGKARDPGANVLTF	TGTGCCAGCAGCCAAGTGCGGGGGAAGGCGCGGGACCCCGGGGCCAACGTCCTGACTTTC
-	15	TRBV28	large	TRBJ2-3	CASSLEGDNTDTQYF	TGTGCCAGCAGTTTAGAGGGGGACAACACAGATACGCAGTATTTT
-	15	TRBV20-1	medium-sized	TRBJ2-3	CSARSGTASTDTQYF	TGCAGTGCTCGGTCCGGGACTGCTAGCACAGATACGCAGTATTTT
-	13	TRBV28	medium-sized	TRBJ2-1	CASSSPPYNEQFF	TGTGCCAGCAGTTCGCCCCCCTACAATGAGCAGTTCTTC
-	11	TRBV24-1	medium-sized	TRBJ2-1	CATSAGNEQFF	TGTGCCACCAGTGCGGGCAATGAGCAGTTCTTC
-	12	TRBV28	large	TRBJ1-1	CASSYVGTEAFF	TGTGCCAGCAGTTACGTGGGCACTGAAGCTTTCTTT
TRBD2	14	TRBV20-1	large	TRBJ2-7	CSARVAGGIYEQYF	TGCAGTGCTAGAGTTGCGGGAGGGATCTACGAGCAGTACTTC
TRBD1	16	TRBV28	medium-sized	TRBJ2-2	CASSRDRGGSTGELFF	TGTGCCAGCAGTCGGGACAGGGGAGGTTCGACCGGGGAGCTGTTTTTT
-	15	TRBV2	large	TRBJ2-7	CASSEGGTGAYEQYF	TGTGCCAGCAGTGAAGGCGGGACGGGTGCCTACGAGCAGTACTTC
TRBD2	15	TRBV28	medium-sized	TRBJ2-3	CASSSRLAGADTQYF	TGTGCCAGCAGTTCCCGGCTAGCGGGAGCCGATACGCAGTATTTT